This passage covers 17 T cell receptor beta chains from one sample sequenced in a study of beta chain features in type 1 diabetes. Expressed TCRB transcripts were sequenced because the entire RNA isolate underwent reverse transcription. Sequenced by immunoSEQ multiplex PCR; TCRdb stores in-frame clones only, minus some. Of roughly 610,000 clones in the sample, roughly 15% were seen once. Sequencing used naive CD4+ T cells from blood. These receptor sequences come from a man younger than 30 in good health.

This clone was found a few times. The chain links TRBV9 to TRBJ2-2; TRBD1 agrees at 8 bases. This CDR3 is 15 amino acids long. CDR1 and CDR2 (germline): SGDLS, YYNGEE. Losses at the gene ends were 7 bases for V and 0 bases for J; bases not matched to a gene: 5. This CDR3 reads CASEQGAPNTGELFF. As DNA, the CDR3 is TGTGCCAGCGAGCAGGGGGCGCCGAACACCGGGGAGCTGTTTTTT. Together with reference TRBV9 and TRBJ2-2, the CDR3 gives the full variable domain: DSGVTQTPKHLITATGQRVTLRCSPRSGDLSVYWYQQSLDQGLQFLIQYYNGEERAKGNILERFSAQQFPDLHSELNLSSLELGDSALYFCASEQGAPNTGELFFGEGSRLTVL.

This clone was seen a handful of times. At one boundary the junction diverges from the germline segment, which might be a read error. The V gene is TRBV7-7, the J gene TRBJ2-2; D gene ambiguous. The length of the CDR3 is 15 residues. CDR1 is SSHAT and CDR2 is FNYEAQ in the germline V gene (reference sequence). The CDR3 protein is CASSFYGSSTGELFF. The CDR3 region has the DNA TGTGCTAGCAGCTTCTATGGTAGCAGCACCGGGGAGCTGTTTTTT.

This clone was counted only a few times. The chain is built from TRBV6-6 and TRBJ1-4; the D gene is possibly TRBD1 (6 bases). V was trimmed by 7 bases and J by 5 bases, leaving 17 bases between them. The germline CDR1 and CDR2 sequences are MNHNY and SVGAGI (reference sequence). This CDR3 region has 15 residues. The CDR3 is CASTDGQLTNEKLFF. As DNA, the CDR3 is TGTGCCAGCACCGACGGACAGCTAACGAATGAAAAACTGTTTTTT.

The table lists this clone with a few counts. The CDR3 bases are TGTGCCAGCAGCAAGCAAGTTGAAGCTTTCTTT. Its protein product is CASSKQVEAFF. The V call is TRBV28, the J call TRBJ1-1; no reliable D call. Germline loops: CDR1 MDHEN, CDR2 SYDVKM. V lost 6 bases to trimming and J lost 7 bases, with 9 bases between them. The CDR3 runs 11 residues.

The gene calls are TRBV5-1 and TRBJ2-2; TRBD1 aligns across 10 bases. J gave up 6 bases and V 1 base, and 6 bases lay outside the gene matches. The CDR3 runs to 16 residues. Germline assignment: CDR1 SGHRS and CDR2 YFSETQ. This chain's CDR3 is CASSLTDRGLAGELFF. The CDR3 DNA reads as TGCGCCAGCAGCTTGACTGACAGGGGGCTCGCCGGGGAGCTGTTTTTT.

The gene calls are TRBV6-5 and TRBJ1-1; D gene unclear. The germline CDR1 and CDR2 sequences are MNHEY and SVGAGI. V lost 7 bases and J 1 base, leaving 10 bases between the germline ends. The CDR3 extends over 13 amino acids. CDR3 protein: CASTARENTEAFF. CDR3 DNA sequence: TGTGCCAGCACCGCGAGGGAGAACACTGAAGCTTTCTTT.

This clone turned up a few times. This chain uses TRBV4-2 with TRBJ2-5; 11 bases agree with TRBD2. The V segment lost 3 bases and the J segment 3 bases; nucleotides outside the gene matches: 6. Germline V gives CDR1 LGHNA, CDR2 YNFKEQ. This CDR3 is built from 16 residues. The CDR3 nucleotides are TGTGCCAGCAGCCACGCTACTAGCGGGGGAAAAGAGACCCAGTACTTC. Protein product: CASSHATSGGKETQYF.

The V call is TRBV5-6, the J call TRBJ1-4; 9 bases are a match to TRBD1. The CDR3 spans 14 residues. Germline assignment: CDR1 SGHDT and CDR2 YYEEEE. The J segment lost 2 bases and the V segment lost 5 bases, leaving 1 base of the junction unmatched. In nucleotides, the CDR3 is TGTGCCAGCAGGGGACAGGGTACTAATGAAAAACTGTTTTTT. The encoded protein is CASRGQGTNEKLFF.

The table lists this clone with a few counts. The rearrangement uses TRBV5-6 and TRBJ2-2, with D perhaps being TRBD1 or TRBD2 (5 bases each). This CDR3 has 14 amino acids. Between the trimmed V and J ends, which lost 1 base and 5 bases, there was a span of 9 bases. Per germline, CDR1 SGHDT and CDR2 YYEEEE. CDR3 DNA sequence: TGTGCCAGCAGCTTGCGGGGCAGAACCGGGGAGCTGTTTTTT. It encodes CASSLRGRTGELFF.

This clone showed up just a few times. In DNA form, the CDR3 reads TGTGCCAGCAGACCCCGGGTCTGGGGCACCGGGGAGCTGTTTTTT. Translation: CASRPRVWGTGELFF. This chain uses TRBV27 with TRBJ2-2; unclear D gene. The germline V gene encodes CDR1 MNHEY and CDR2 SMNVEV (reference sequence). The V end was cut by 6 bases, the J end by 4 bases, with 15 bases between. CDR3 length: 15 amino acids.

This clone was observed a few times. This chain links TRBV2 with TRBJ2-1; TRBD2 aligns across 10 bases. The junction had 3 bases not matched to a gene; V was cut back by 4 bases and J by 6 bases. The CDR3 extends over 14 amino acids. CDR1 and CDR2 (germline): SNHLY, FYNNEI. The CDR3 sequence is CASSVGTSVNEQFF. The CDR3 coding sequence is TGTGCCAGCAGTGTGGGGACTAGCGTCAATGAGCAGTTCTTC. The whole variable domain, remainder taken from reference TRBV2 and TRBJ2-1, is EPEVTQTPSHQVTQMGQEVILRCVPISNHLYFYWYRQILGQKVEFLVSFYNNEISEKSEIFDDQFSVERPDGSNFTLKIRSTKLEDSAMYFCASSVGTSVNEQFFGPGTRLTVL.

The CDR3 is CASSPGPEQYF. The CDR3 region has the DNA TGTGCCAGCAGCCCCGGACCCGAGCAGTACTTC. The chain recombines TRBV14 with TRBJ2-7; D is ambiguous. V was shortened by 4 bases and J by 6 bases, with 7 bases between the two germline ends. Germline V gene sequence: CDR1 SGHDN, CDR2 FVKESK. The CDR3 has 11 residues.

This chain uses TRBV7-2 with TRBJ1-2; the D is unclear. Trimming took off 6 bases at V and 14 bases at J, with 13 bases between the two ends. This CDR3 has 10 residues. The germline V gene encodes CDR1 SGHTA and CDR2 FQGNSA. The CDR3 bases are TGTGCCAGCAGTCTTCTAGGTCAGACCTTC. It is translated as CASSLLGQTF.

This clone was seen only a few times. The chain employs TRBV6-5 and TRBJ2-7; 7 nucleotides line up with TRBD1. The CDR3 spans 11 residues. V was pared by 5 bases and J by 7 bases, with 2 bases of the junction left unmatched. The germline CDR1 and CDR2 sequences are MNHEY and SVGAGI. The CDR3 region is CASSDREEQYF. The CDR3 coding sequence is TGTGCCAGCAGTGACAGGGAAGAGCAGTACTTC.

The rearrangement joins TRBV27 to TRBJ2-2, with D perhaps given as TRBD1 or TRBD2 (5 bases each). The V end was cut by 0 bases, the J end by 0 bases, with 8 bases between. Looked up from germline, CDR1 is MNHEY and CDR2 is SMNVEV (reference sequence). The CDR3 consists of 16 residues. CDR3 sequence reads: CASSLSGRTNTGELFF. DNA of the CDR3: TGTGCCAGCAGTTTATCGGGACGTACGAACACCGGGGAGCTGTTTTTT.

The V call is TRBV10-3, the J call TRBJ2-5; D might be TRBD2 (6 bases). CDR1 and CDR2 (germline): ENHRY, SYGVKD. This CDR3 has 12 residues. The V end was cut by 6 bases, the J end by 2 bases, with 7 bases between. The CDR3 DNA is TGTGCCATCAGGACTAGTCAAGAGACCCAGTACTTC. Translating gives CAIRTSQETQYF.

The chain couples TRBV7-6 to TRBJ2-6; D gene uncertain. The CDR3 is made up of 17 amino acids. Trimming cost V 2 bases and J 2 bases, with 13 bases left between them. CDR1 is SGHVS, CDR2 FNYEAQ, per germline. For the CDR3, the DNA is TGTGCCAGCAGCTTAAGGTCTGGCCGTACTGGGGCCAACGTCCTGACTTTC. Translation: CASSLRSGRTGANVLTF.